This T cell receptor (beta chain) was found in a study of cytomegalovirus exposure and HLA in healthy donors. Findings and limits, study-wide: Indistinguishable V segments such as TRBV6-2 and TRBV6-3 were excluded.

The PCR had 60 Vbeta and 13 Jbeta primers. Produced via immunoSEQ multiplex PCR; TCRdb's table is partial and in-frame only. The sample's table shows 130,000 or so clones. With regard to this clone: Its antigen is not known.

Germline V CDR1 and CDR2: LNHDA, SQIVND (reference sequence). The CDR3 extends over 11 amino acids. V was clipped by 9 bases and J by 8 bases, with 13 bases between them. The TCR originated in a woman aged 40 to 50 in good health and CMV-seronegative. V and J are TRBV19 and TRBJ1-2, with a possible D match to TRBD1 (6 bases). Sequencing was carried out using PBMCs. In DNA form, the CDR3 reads TGTGCCAGCTTACAGGGTTGGGGCTACACCTTC. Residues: CASLQGWGYTF. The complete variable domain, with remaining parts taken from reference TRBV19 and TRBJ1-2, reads DGGITQSPKYLFRKEGQNVTLSCEQNLNHDAMYWYRQDPGQGLRLIYYSQIVNDFQKGDIAEGYSVSREKKESFPLTVTSAQKNPTAFYLCASLQGWGYTFGSGTRLTVV.